Listed below are T cell receptor beta chains from one sample, sequenced in a study of CD8+ T cells in alopecia areata. Measured with immunoSEQ multiplex PCR; TCRdb has only the in-frame clones, and not every one. This sample has fewer than 110,000 clones; roughly 84% occur once, and the top ten carry less than 30%. Sequenced material: CD8+ T cells sorted from blood, taken at week 24, from a patient treated with tofacitinib. These receptors were collected from a human donor with alopecia areata. The conserved cysteine and the conserved F or W are not part of the CDR3 here. The D gene is left open where the match is weak.

CDR3 protein	V gene	D gene
ASSKDRAGTEAF	TRBV21-1	.
ASSPGRSTYEQY	TRBV28	.
ASSQSIPEGPDTQY	TRBV23-1	.
ASSERRTMYNEQF	TRBV10-1	.
ASSPQTSGIPYEQY	TRBV4-1	TRBD2
ASSSTGHNEQF	TRBV6-5	.
ASSLGLAGPQETQY	TRBV13	TRBD2
ASTLSGEAGANVLT	TRBV11-2	.
ASSNLDIQETQY	TRBV7-8	.
SVVWGAPYNEQF	TRBV29-1	.
ASRPDGSIYGYT	TRBV13	.
ASSSAAGTYEQY	TRBV7-2	.
ASSQGQNYEQY	TRBV4-1	.
ATSRPFQGSPTDTQY	TRBV15	.
ASSSGPGGSYEQY	TRBV11-2	TRBD2
ASIKTGEQF	TRBV25-1	.
ASSHRTGKEAF	TRBV4-1	TRBD1
ASSFGTPNTEAF	TRBV7-2	.
ASSYLGQGYEQY	TRBV6-5	TRBD1
ASSLAGRRAGTYEQY	TRBV5-8	.
ASSYSIGDGSYEQY	TRBV6-5	.
ASSFLAGSTSYNEQF	TRBV7-6	TRBD2
ASSPWGTGNHEQF	TRBV7-2	TRBD1
ASSLKERGHTEAF	TRBV5-1	.
ASSQVRGGLAGGRDYEQY	TRBV4-1	TRBD2
AISTGTGNTGELF	TRBV10-3	TRBD1
ASSLENRPTYGYT	TRBV19	.
ATSEQGRSYEQY	TRBV27	.
ASSHWGPRGETQY	TRBV11-2	.
AISEVEGSISNYGYT	TRBV10-3	.
SVDLASGLGEQF	TRBV29-1	TRBD2
ASSPGTGTYEQY	TRBV5-1	TRBD1
ATSPRDRDYEQY	TRBV15	TRBD1
ASRAGFSSYNEQF	TRBV7-9	.
SVVTVYEQY	TRBV29-1	.
ASSPTLGTDEQY	TRBV4-1	TRBD1
ASSPQGRTGTEAF	TRBV4-1	.
ASSLGDRGTEQY	TRBV7-7	TRBD1
ASSLGGGQY	TRBV7-2	.
ASSQERGPGSPLH	TRBV4-1	.
ASRLSGPGGTGELF	TRBV11-1	.
ASSLGGGPTDTQY	TRBV7-9	.
SAGGSYEQY	TRBV29-1	TRBD2
ASSQRGTGNGRANQPQH	TRBV7-2	TRBD1
ASRLLQTDTQY	TRBV27	.
ASSLVFGNNYGYT	TRBV7-2	.
ASGDRGLTDTQY	TRBV9	TRBD1
ASSLKWGPKNIQY	TRBV7-3	.
ASSLVRAAEAF	TRBV27	.
ASSGAPQDPYQETQY	TRBV9	.
ASSEALRTGVGTDTQY	TRBV6-1	TRBD1
SVENRDRGLNEQF	TRBV29-1	TRBD1
ASSHVSPGGSYEQY	TRBV4-1	.
SVEVGGGYEQY	TRBV29-1	TRBD2